The rows below give T cell receptor beta chains drawn from one sample of a study of blood T cell repertoires in COVID-19. Clones were read by immunoSEQ multiplex PCR, and TCRdb kept only the in-frame ones, dropping some. The sample lists over 40,000 clones; 80% to 90% were seen once. The sample consisted of peripheral blood. The source of these receptors is a woman aged 80 or over with acute or convalescent COVID-19. Each CDR3 is given with its conserved first and last residue. The D gene is left open where the match is weak. The size of a clone is reported for some rows only, either as once, few or many, or as a class for expanded clones.

j_call clone_size v_call d_call cdr3_aa cdr3_nt
TRBJ2-2 few TRBV4-2 - CASSQGVAGGELFF TGTGCCAGCAGCCAAGGGGTTGCGGGCGGGGAGCTGTTTTTT
TRBJ1-5 - TRBV20-1 - CSASSGTAHNQPQHF TGCAGTGCTAGTTCGGGAACAGCCCACAATCAGCCCCAGCATTTT
TRBJ1-5 - TRBV3-1/TRBV3-2 TRBD1 CASSDLGTGNQPQHF TGTGCCAGCAGTGACCTCGGGACAGGCAATCAGCCCCAGCATTTT
TRBJ2-7 - TRBV7-2 - CASSPSGYYEQYF TGTGCCAGCTCCCCATCAGGGTACTACGAGCAGTACTTC
TRBJ2-7 - TRBV6-5 TRBD1 CASSYEAGGAYEQYF TGTGCCAGCAGTTACGAAGCAGGGGGCGCGTACGAGCAGTACTTC
TRBJ2-7 - TRBV20-1 - CSARDVTEQYF TGCAGTGCTAGAGATGTAACTGAGCAGTACTTC
TRBJ1-1 once TRBV11-2 TRBD1 CASTSGTGNTEAFF TGTGCCAGCACCTCCGGGACAGGGAACACTGAAGCTTTCTTT
TRBJ1-4 - TRBV5-4 TRBD1 CASSATGEANEKLFF TGTGCCAGCAGCGCCACAGGGGAGGCTAATGAAAAACTGTTTTTT
TRBJ2-5 - TRBV5-1 TRBD1 CASFKEPGQEQETQYF TGCGCCAGCTTTAAAGAACCGGGACAGGAACAAGAGACCCAGTACTTC
TRBJ1-5 - TRBV18 TRBD1 CASSPAGGGPQHF TGTGCCAGCTCCCCGGCAGGGGGTGGGCCCCAGCATTTT
TRBJ1-2 - TRBV2 - CASSETAGMVLGVGYGYTF TGTGCCAGCAGTGAAACGGCAGGGATGGTCCTTGGGGTCGGATATGGCTACACCTTC
TRBJ2-1 - TRBV5-1 - CASSLGTLLTGNEQFF TGCGCCAGCAGCTTGGGGACCCTCCTTACAGGGAATGAGCAGTTCTTC
TRBJ1-5 - TRBV6-1 - CASSEEWGDQPQHF TGTGCCAGCAGTGAAGAATGGGGCGATCAGCCCCAGCATTTT
TRBJ2-2 - TRBV27 - CASSLRRGTGELFF TGTGCCAGCAGTTTAAGAAGGGGCACCGGGGAGCTGTTTTTT
TRBJ2-1 - TRBV30 - CAWTWSSRGYNEQFF TGTGCCTGGACGTGGAGTAGCCGGGGTTACAATGAGCAGTTCTTC